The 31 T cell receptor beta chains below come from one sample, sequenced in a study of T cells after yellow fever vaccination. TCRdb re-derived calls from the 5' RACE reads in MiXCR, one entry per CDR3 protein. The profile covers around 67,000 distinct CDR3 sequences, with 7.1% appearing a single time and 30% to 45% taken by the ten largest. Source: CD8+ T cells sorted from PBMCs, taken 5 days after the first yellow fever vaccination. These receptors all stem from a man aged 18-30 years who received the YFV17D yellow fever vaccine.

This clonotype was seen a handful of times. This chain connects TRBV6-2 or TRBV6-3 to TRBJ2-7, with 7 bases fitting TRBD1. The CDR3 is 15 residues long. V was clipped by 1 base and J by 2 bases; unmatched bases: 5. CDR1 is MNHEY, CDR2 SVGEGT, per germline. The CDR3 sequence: CASSYFRGGPYEQYF. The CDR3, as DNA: TGTGCCAGCAGTTACTTTAGAGGGGGCCCCTACGAGCAGTACTTC.

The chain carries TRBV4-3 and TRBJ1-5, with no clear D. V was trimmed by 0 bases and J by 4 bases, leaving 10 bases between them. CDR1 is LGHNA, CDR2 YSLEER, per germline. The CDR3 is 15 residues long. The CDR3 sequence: CASSQDSYDNQPQHF. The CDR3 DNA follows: TGCGCCAGCAGCCAAGATTCATACGATAATCAGCCCCAGCATTTT.

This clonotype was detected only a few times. The CDR3, as DNA: TGTGCCAGCAGCGTAGGAGACACCGAATTTGCTTTCTACGAGCAGTACTTC. Its translation: CASSVGDTEFAFYEQYF. The chain recombines TRBV9 with TRBJ2-7; D gene unclear. The CDR3 spans 17 residues. Germline values: CDR1 SGDLS, CDR2 YYNGEE. The ends were cut back, 0 bases at V and 3 bases at J, with 19 bases in the middle.

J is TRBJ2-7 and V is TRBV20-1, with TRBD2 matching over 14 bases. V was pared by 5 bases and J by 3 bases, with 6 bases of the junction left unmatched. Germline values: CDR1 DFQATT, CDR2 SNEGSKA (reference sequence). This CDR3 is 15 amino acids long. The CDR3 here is CSARGTSGGIYEQYF. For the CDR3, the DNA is TGCAGTGCTCGCGGGACTAGCGGGGGTATCTACGAGCAGTACTTC.

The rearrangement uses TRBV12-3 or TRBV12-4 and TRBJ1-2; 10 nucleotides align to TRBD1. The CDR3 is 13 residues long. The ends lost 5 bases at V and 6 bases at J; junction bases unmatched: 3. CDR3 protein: CASSPGTGDGYTF. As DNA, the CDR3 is TGTGCCAGCAGTCCCGGGACAGGGGATGGCTACACCTTC.

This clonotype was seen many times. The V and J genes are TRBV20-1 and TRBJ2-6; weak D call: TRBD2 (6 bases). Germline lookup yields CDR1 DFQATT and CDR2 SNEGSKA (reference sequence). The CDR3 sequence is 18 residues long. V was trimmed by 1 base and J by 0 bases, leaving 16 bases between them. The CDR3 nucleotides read TGCAGTGCTAGAGGTCCCGGGACTTCACTCTCTGGGGCCAACGTCCTGACTTTC. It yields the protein CSARGPGTSLSGANVLTF.

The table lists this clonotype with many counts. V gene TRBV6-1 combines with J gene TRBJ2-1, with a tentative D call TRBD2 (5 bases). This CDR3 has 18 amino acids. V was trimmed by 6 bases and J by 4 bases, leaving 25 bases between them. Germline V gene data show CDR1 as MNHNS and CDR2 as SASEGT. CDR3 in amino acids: CASSLEPPGEPGYNEQFF. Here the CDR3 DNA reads TGTGCCAGCAGCCTCGAACCCCCCGGGGAGCCGGGATACAATGAGCAGTTCTTC.

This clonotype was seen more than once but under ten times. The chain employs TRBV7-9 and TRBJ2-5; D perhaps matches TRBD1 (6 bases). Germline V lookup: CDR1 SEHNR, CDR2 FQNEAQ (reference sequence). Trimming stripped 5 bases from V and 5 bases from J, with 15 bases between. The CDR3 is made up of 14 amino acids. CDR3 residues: CASSPPGDRETQYF. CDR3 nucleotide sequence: TGTGCCAGCAGCCCCCCAGGGGATCGGGAGACCCAGTACTTC.

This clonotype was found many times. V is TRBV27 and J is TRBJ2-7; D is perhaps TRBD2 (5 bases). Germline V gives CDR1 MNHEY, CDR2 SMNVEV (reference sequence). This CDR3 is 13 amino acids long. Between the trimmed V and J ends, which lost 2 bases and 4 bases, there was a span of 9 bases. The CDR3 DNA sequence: TGTGCCAGCAGTTTAAGTCCGGGGTACGAGCAGTACGTC. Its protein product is CASSLSPGYEQYV.

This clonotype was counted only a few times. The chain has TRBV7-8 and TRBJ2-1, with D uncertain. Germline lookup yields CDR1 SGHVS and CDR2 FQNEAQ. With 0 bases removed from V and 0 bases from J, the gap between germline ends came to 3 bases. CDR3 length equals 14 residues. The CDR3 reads CASSLAGSYNEQFF. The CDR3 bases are TGTGCCAGCAGCTTAGCAGGCTCCTACAATGAGCAGTTCTTC.

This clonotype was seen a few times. In nucleotides, the CDR3 is TGTGCCAGCAGCATTGGGACTCCCATGTGGAACACCGGGGAGCTGTTTTTT. Amino acids: CASSIGTPMWNTGELFF. The chain employs TRBV7-8 and TRBJ2-2, with D tentatively TRBD2 (6 bases). Germline CDR1 is SGHVS and CDR2 is FQNEAQ. Trimming pared 5 bases from V and 1 base from J, leaving 17 bases between. This CDR3 is 17 amino acids long.

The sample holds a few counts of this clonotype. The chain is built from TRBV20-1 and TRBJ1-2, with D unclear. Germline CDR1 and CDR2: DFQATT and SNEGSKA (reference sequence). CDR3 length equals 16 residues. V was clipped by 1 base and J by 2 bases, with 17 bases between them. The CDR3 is CSARGLVTLLNYGYTF. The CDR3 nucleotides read TGCAGTGCTAGAGGGCTCGTCACCCTCCTAAACTATGGCTACACCTTC.

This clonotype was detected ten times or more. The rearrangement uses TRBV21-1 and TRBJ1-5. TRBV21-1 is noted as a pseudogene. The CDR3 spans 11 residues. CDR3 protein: CASSRNQPQHF. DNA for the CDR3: TGTGCCAGCAGCAGAAATCAGCCCCAGCATTTT.

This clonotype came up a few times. The CDR3, as DNA: TGTGCCAGTAGTCTCCCCGGGGTAGCGGACAATGAGCAGTTCTTC. Translated, it gives CASSLPGVADNEQFF. The chain employs TRBV19 and TRBJ2-1, with D tentatively TRBD2 (6 bases). The germline V gene encodes CDR1 LNHDA and CDR2 SQIVND (reference sequence). This CDR3 has 15 amino acids. V was pared by 5 bases and J by 5 bases, with 16 bases between.

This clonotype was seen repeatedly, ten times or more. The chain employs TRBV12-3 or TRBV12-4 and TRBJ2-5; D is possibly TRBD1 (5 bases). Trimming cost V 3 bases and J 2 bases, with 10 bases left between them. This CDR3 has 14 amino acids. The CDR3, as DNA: TGTGCCAGCAGTTTTTTGGGGCAGCAAGAGACCCAGTACTTC. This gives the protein CASSFLGQQETQYF.

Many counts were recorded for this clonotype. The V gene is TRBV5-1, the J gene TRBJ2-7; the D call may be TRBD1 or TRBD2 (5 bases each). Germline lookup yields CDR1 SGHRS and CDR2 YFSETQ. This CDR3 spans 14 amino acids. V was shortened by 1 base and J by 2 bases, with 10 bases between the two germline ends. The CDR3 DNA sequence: TGCGCCAGCAGCTTGCGGGGACCTACCTACGAGCAGTACTTC. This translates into CASSLRGPTYEQYF.

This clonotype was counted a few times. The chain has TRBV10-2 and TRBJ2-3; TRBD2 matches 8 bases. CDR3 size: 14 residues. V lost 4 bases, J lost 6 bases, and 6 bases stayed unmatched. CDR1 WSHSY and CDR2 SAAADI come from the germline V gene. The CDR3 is CASSAAGARDTQYF. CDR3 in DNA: TGCGCCAGCAGTGCAGCGGGGGCCCGGGATACGCAGTATTTT.

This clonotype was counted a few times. CDR3 protein: CASSFSREGEKLFF. The DNA of the CDR3 is TGTGCCAGCAGTTTTTCCAGGGAAGGTGAAAAACTGTTTTTT. This chain connects TRBV27 to TRBJ1-4; perhaps TRBD1 as D (5 bases). Per the germline V gene, CDR1 is MNHEY and CDR2 is SMNVEV (reference sequence). The CDR3 is 14 amino acids. V dropped 3 bases and J dropped 7 bases, with 12 bases sitting between them.

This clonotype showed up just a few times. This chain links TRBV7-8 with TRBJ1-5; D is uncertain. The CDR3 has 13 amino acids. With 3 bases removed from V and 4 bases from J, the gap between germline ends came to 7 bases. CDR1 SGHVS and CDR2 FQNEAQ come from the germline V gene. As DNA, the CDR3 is TGTGCCAGCAGCTTCGTTGGTAATCAGCCCCAGCATTTT. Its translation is CASSFVGNQPQHF.

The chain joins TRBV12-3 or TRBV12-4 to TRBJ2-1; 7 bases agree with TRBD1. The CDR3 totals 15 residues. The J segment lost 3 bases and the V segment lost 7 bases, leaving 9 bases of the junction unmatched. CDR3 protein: CASIRGNRGYNEQFF. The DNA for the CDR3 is TGTGCCAGCATCAGAGGAAACAGGGGCTACAATGAGCAGTTCTTC.

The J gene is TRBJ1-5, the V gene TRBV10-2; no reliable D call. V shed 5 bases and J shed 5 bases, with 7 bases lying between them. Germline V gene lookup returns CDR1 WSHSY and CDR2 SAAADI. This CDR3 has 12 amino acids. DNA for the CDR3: TGCGCCAGCAGTCACACCGATCAGCCCCAGCATTTT. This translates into CASSHTDQPQHF.

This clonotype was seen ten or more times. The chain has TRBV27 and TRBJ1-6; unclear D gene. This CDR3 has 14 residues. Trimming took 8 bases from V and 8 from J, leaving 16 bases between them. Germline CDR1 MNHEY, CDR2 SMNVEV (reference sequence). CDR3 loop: CASGPWDSDSPLHF. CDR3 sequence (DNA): TGTGCCAGCGGCCCCTGGGATAGTGATTCACCCCTCCACTTT.

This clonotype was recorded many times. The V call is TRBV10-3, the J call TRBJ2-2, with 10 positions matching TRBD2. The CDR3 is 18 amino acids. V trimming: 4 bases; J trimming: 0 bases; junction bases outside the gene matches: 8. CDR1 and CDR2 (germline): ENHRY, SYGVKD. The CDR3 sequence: CAISVLAGGRTNTGELFF. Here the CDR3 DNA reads TGTGCCATCAGTGTTTTAGCGGGGGGTCGAACGAACACCGGGGAGCTGTTTTTT.

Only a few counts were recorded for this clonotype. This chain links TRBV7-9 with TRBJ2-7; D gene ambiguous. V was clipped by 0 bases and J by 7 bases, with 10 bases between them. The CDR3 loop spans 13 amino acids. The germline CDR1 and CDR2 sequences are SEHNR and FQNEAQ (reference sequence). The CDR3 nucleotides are TGTGCCAGCAGCTTAGCCCCGACCGGGGAGCAGTACTTC. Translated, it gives CASSLAPTGEQYF.

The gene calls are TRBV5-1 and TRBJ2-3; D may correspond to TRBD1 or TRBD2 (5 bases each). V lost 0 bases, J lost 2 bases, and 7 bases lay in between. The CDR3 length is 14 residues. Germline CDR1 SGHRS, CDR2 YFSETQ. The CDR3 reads CASSLAGATDTQYF. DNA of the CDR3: TGCGCCAGCAGCTTGGCCGGGGCCACAGATACGCAGTATTTT.

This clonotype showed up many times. CDR3 amino acids: CSVEGDSYEQYF. CDR3 bases: TGCAGCGTTGAAGGGGATTCCTACGAGCAGTACTTC. This chain uses TRBV29-1 with TRBJ2-7; D gene uncertain. V lost 1 base to trimming and J lost 1 base, with 5 bases between them. This CDR3 has 12 amino acids. The germline gives CDR1 SQVTM, CDR2 ANQGSEA.

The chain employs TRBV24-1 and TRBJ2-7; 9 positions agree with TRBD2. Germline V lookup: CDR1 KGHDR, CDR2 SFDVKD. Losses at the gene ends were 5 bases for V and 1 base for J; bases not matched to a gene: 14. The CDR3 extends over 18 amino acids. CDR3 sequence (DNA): TGTGCCACCAGTGTTCTTGGGACTAGCACCCGTGGGTCCTACGAGCAGTACGTC. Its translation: CATSVLGTSTRGSYEQYV.

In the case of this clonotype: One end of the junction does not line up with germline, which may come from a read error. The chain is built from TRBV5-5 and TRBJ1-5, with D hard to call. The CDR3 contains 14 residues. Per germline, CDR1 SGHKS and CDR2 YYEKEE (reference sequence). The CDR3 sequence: CAISPGRRNQPQHF. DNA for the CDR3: TGTGCCATCAGCCCCGGGCGCCGCAATCAGCCCCAGCATTTT. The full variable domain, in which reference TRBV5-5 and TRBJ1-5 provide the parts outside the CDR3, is DAGVTQSPTHLIKTRGQQVTLRCSPISGHKSVSWYQQVLGQGPQFIFQYYEKEERGRGNFPDRFSARQFPNYSSELNVNALLLGDSALYLCAISPGRRNQPQHFGDGTRLSIL.

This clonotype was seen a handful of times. Written as DNA, the CDR3 is TGCGCCAGCAGTGATCAGAGTCTCCCGTACCAAGAGACCCAGTACTTC. Translated, it gives CASSDQSLPYQETQYF. The rearrangement joins TRBV10-2 to TRBJ2-5; no definite D call. There are 16 residues in the CDR3. Trimming left V 3 bases short and J 0 bases short, with 14 bases between. Looked up from germline, CDR1 is WSHSY and CDR2 is SAAADI.

The CDR3 is CASSPYFSGGATDTQYF. CDR3 nucleotide sequence: TGTGCCAGCAGCCCCTACTTTAGCGGGGGGGCCACAGATACGCAGTATTTT. This chain joins TRBV7-6 and TRBJ2-3; 11 bases are shared with TRBD2. CDR3 length equals 17 residues. V gave up 5 bases and J gave up 2 bases; unmatched junction bases: 9. Germline lookup yields CDR1 SGHVS and CDR2 FNYEAQ. Filled out from reference TRBV7-6 and TRBJ2-3, the complete variable domain reads GAGVSQSPRYKVTKRGQDVALRCDPISGHVSLYWYRQALGQGPEFLTYFNYEAQQDKSGLPNDRFSAERPEGSISTLTIQRTEQRDSAMYRCASSPYFSGGATDTQYFGPGTRLTVL.

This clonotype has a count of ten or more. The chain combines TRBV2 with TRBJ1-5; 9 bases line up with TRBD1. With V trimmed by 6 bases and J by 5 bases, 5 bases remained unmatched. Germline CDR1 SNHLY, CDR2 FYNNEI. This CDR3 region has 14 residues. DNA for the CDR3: TGTGCCAGCAGGATTGGACAGGGGCATCAGCCCCAGCATTTT. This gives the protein CASRIGQGHQPQHF.